A single sample is the source of the 27 T cell receptor beta chains below, sequenced in a study of technical replicates of blood from several donors. Sequencing was performed with immunoSEQ multiplex PCR; in TCRdb, only in-frame clones are kept and a portion is missing. This sample has tens of thousands of clones, with around 92% found just once. Material: T cells isolated from PBMCs. Receptors were obtained from a human donor in good health.

This rearrangement joins TRBV29-1 to TRBJ2-7; TRBD2 matches 11 bases. V shed 4 bases, J shed 3 bases, and the junction held 8 bases outside the gene matches. Germline loops: CDR1 SQVTM, CDR2 ANQGSEA. The CDR3 is 15 residues long. The CDR3 protein is CSVGRTSGFRYEQYF. The CDR3 coding sequence is TGCAGCGTTGGCAGGACTAGCGGGTTTCGCTACGAGCAGTACTTC.

The V call is TRBV12-5, the J call TRBJ1-5; TRBD1 aligns across 8 bases. The CDR3 length is 16 residues. Trimming at V came to 3 bases and at J to 2 bases, leaving 6 bases not matched to a gene. Germline V gives CDR1 LGHNT, CDR2 FRNRAP. The CDR3 coding sequence is TGTGCTAGTGGTTTCTCCATGACAGGGGGCAATCAGCCCCAGCATTTT. Amino acid sequence: CASGFSMTGGNQPQHF.

The chain is built from TRBV5-1 and TRBJ2-7; 7 bases align to TRBD1. Looked up from germline, CDR1 is SGHRS and CDR2 is YFSETQ. Trimming took 2 bases from V and 1 from J; bases not matched to a gene: 6. The CDR3 consists of 15 residues. CDR3 DNA sequence: TGCGCCAGCAGCTTTGAGGGGGCGACTTCCTACGAGCAGTACTTC. Its translation is CASSFEGATSYEQYF.

The V gene is TRBV4-1, the J gene TRBJ1-2; 7 bases fit TRBD1. Germline V gene sequence: CDR1 MGHRA, CDR2 YSYEKL. The length of the CDR3 is 15 residues. V shed 2 bases and J 2 bases; nucleotides not matched to a gene: 5. CDR3: CASSQWGQRNYGYTF. The DNA for the CDR3 is TGCGCCAGCAGCCAATGGGGACAGAGGAACTATGGCTACACCTTC.

This rearrangement joins TRBV9 to TRBJ2-1; 7 bases match TRBD1. The CDR3 runs to 17 residues. The junction had 12 bases not matched to a gene; V was cut back by 0 bases and J by 6 bases. Germline loops: CDR1 SGDLS, CDR2 YYNGEE. CDR3 in amino acids: CASSVAPTGSLGNEQFF. The CDR3 nucleotides read TGTGCCAGCAGCGTAGCCCCGACAGGGTCGTTGGGCAATGAGCAGTTCTTC. The full variable domain, with the rest looked up from reference TRBV9 and TRBJ2-1, is DSGVTQTPKHLITATGQRVTLRCSPRSGDLSVYWYQQSLDQGLQFLIQYYNGEERAKGNILERFSAQQFPDLHSELNLSSLELGDSALYFCASSVAPTGSLGNEQFFGPGTRLTVL.

V usage is TRBV27 and J usage is TRBJ2-7; the D gene is possibly TRBD2 (8 bases). CDR3 size: 13 residues. Trimming shortened V by 6 bases and J by 11 bases, and 20 bases separated the two germline ends. In germline, CDR1 is MNHEY, CDR2 SMNVEV (reference sequence). The CDR3 sequence is CASRQGGTRRKYF. The DNA of the CDR3 is TGTGCCAGCAGGCAGGGGGGGACTAGAAGGAAGTACTTC.

The gene calls are TRBV5-4 and TRBJ1-1, with D possibly matching TRBD1 (6 bases). Trimming took off 0 bases at V and 0 bases at J, with 12 bases between the two ends. Germline V CDR1 and CDR2: SGHNT, YYREEE (reference sequence). This CDR3 is built from 16 residues. The CDR3 reads CASSLGAGQMNTEAFF. The CDR3 region has the DNA TGTGCCAGCAGCTTGGGTGCTGGACAGATGAACACTGAAGCTTTCTTT.

The chain employs TRBV6-1 and TRBJ2-7; D is unclear. The CDR3 totals 15 residues. V shed 4 bases and J shed 0 bases, with 13 bases lying between them. Germline V gives CDR1 MNHNS, CDR2 SASEGT. This CDR3 reads CASSGGDADSYEQYF. Written as DNA, the CDR3 is TGTGCCAGCAGTGGAGGAGATGCCGACTCCTACGAGCAGTACTTC.

J is TRBJ2-7 and V is TRBV28; D is perhaps TRBD1 (6 bases). The germline CDR1 and CDR2 sequences are MDHEN and SYDVKM. Trimming pared 4 bases from V and 5 bases from J, leaving 12 bases between. CDR3 length equals 13 residues. The CDR3 DNA reads TGTGCCAGCAGTTCCGGACAGCGCCACGAGCAGTACTTC. Translating it yields CASSSGQRHEQYF.

This clone was recorded once. CDR3 amino acids: CARGQSNANLNFGNTIYF. The CDR3 DNA follows: TGTGCCAGGGGACAGAGTAATGCGAACCTCAATTTTGGAAACACCATATATTTT. The rearrangement joins TRBV19 to TRBJ1-3; 7 bases agree with TRBD1. This CDR3 is 18 amino acids long. Germline loops: CDR1 LNHDA, CDR2 SQIVND (reference sequence). V was clipped by 9 bases and J by 3 bases; unmatched bases: 20.

The chain employs TRBV5-1 and TRBJ1-5; D is unclear. The CDR3 totals 14 residues. Trimming removed 0 bases at V and 4 bases at J, with 8 bases between. Germline loops: CDR1 SGHRS, CDR2 YFSETQ. CDR3 in amino acids: CASSLAGSNQPQHF. The CDR3 DNA reads TGCGCCAGCAGCTTGGCGGGGTCGAATCAGCCCCAGCATTTT. The entire variable domain, with the rest obtained from reference TRBV5-1 and TRBJ1-5, is as follows: KAGVTQTPRYLIKTRGQQVTLSCSPISGHRSVSWYQQTPGQGLQFLFEYFSETQRNKGNFPGRFSGRQFSNSRSEMNVSTLELGDSALYLCASSLAGSNQPQHFGDGTRLSIL.

The V gene is TRBV5-1, the J gene TRBJ2-1, with D possibly TRBD2 on 6 matching bases. The length of the CDR3 is 14 residues. V lost 2 bases and J 9 bases, leaving 15 bases between the germline ends. CDR1 is SGHRS, CDR2 YFSETQ, per germline. For the CDR3, the DNA is TGCGCCAGCAGCTTCGGTACTAGCATTCTTGAGCAGTTCTTC. It codes for CASSFGTSILEQFF. Full variable domain (remainder filled in from reference TRBV5-1 and TRBJ2-1): KAGVTQTPRYLIKTRGQQVTLSCSPISGHRSVSWYQQTPGQGLQFLFEYFSETQRNKGNFPGRFSGRQFSNSRSEMNVSTLELGDSALYLCASSFGTSILEQFFGPGTRLTVL.

The chain has TRBV5-1 and TRBJ1-2; D is perhaps TRBD1 (5 bases). Trimming pared 4 bases from V and 2 bases from J, leaving 21 bases between. CDR1 and CDR2 from the germline V gene are SGHRS and YFSETQ. The CDR3 is 17 amino acids. The CDR3 sequence: CASSIGTLDGINYGYTF. In nucleotides, the CDR3 is TGCGCCAGCAGCATCGGGACTCTCGATGGTATCAACTATGGCTACACCTTC.

This clone was seen more than once but under ten times. V is TRBV28 and J is TRBJ1-2, with a tentative D call TRBD1 (6 bases). This CDR3 has 14 amino acids. Germline V gene data show CDR1 as MDHEN and CDR2 as SYDVKM. Trimming removed 4 bases from V and 1 base from J, with 10 bases in between. The DNA of the CDR3 is TGTGCCAGCAGTTGGGGACACGGTAACTATGGCTACACCTTC. Translation: CASSWGHGNYGYTF.

The rearrangement links TRBV28 to TRBJ1-4; TRBD1 aligns across 10 bases. The length of the CDR3 is 18 residues. The germline CDR1 and CDR2 sequences are MDHEN and SYDVKM. J lost 0 bases, V lost 5 bases, and 9 bases had no gene match. CDR3 amino acids: CASSPAGTGVATNEKLFF. The DNA of the CDR3 is TGTGCCAGCAGTCCGGCCGGGACAGGGGTAGCAACTAATGAAAAACTGTTTTTT.

This clone was seen a single time. V is TRBV30 and J is TRBJ1-3; D remains unclear. CDR1 GTSNPN and CDR2 SVGIG come from the germline V gene (reference sequence). CDR3 size: 14 residues. V was trimmed by 2 bases and J by 2 bases, leaving 10 bases between them. The CDR3 region has the DNA TGTGCCTGGAGTCTAAGTGGAGCTGGAAACACCATATATTTT. It encodes CAWSLSGAGNTIYF.

The genes are TRBV19 and TRBJ2-2, with a weak D call TRBD2 (5 bases). The CDR3 runs 17 residues. Germline CDR1 and CDR2: LNHDA and SQIVND (reference sequence). Trimming took 5 bases from V and 2 from J, leaving 18 bases between them. The CDR3 spells CASSRRPREGNTGELFF. The CDR3 bases are TGTGCCAGTAGTCGGCGACCCAGAGAGGGAAACACCGGGGAGCTGTTTTTT.

The rearrangement uses TRBV7-6 and TRBJ2-1; a possible D gene is TRBD2 (7 bases). The CDR3 sequence is 16 residues long. Germline CDR1 SGHVS, CDR2 FNYEAQ. Trimming removed 5 bases from V and 1 base from J, with 15 bases in between. The CDR3 loop is CASSPHGGASYNEQFF. The CDR3 DNA is TGTGCCAGCAGCCCTCATGGGGGGGCATCCTACAATGAGCAGTTCTTC.

V usage is TRBV29-1 and J usage is TRBJ2-7; weak D call: TRBD2 (6 bases). Between the trimmed V and J ends, which lost 4 bases and 2 bases, there was a span of 18 bases. There are 15 residues in the CDR3. From germline, CDR1 is SQVTM and CDR2 ANQGSEA. The CDR3 here is CSVGGGIKGPYEQYF. For the CDR3, the DNA is TGCAGCGTTGGTGGGGGGATTAAGGGGCCCTACGAGCAGTACTTC.

V gene TRBV19 combines with J gene TRBJ2-5; 10 nucleotides line up with TRBD1. Trimming at V came to 6 bases and at J to 5 bases, leaving 9 bases not matched to a gene. The CDR3 is 15 residues long. The germline V gene has CDR1 LNHDA and CDR2 SQIVND (reference sequence). DNA for the CDR3: TGTGCCAGTAGCTCGGACAGGGGGATGGTTGAGACCCAGTACTTC. The encoded protein is CASSSDRGMVETQYF.

This clone was seen once. V is TRBV4-1 and J is TRBJ2-2; 7 nucleotides line up with TRBD1. The CDR3 length is 16 residues. Trimming removed 1 base from V and 4 bases from J; junction bases left unmatched: 6. In germline, CDR1 is MGHRA, CDR2 YSYEKL. The CDR3 bases are TGCGCCAGCAGCCAAGTACGGGACAGCTTCACCGGGGAGCTGTTTTTT. It translates to CASSQVRDSFTGELFF.

This clone was found once. This chain connects TRBV18 to TRBJ2-7; D is unclear. Germline CDR1 reads KGHSH; CDR2 reads LQKENI. Trimming pared 3 bases from V and 1 base from J, leaving 13 bases between. The CDR3 runs to 15 residues. The DNA for the CDR3 is TGTGCCAGCTCACCCCCTGCGGTAGAATCCTACGAGCAGTACTTC. This gives the protein CASSPPAVESYEQYF. The entire variable domain, with the rest obtained from reference TRBV18 and TRBJ2-7, is as follows: NAGVMQNPRHLVRRRGQEARLRCSPMKGHSHVYWYRQLPEEGLKFMVYLQKENIIDESGMPKERFSAEFPKEGPSILRIQQVVRGDSAAYFCASSPPAVESYEQYFGPGTRLTVT.

The chain employs TRBV4-1 and TRBJ1-3; D is perhaps TRBD1 (6 bases). The V end lost 0 bases, the J end lost 6 bases, and 12 bases lay between the germline ends. Germline loops: CDR1 MGHRA, CDR2 YSYEKL. The CDR3 extends over 15 amino acids. The chain's CDR3 is CASSQEGTGPNTIYF. The CDR3, as DNA: TGCGCCAGCAGCCAAGAAGGTACAGGGCCAAACACCATATATTTT.

The chain employs TRBV4-1 and TRBJ1-5, with 7 bases matching TRBD1. The V segment lost 2 bases and the J segment 5 bases; nucleotides outside the gene matches: 9. The CDR3 length is 16 residues. Germline values: CDR1 MGHRA, CDR2 YSYEKL. This CDR3 reads CASSQSGQFRYQPQHF. The DNA of the CDR3 is TGCGCCAGCAGCCAATCGGGACAGTTCCGCTATCAGCCCCAGCATTTT.

This chain uses TRBV5-8 with TRBJ2-1; TRBD2 aligns across 8 bases. CDR1 is SGHTS, CDR2 YDEGEE, per germline. The CDR3 extends over 17 amino acids. With V trimmed by 0 bases and J by 4 bases, 9 bases remained unmatched. CDR3 DNA: TGTGCCAGCAGCTTGGGGGTAGCGGGGCCCAGATACAATGAGCAGTTCTTC. Its translation: CASSLGVAGPRYNEQFF.

This clone is a singleton in its sample. The gene calls are TRBV7-6 and TRBJ2-1; D is unresolved. V gave up 1 base and J gave up 7 bases, with 8 bases separating them. Germline V gives CDR1 SGHVS, CDR2 FNYEAQ. CDR3 length equals 13 residues. The CDR3, as DNA: TGTGCCAGCAGCTTAGAAATCCGTAATGAGCAGTTCTTC. This sequence encodes CASSLEIRNEQFF.

The chain has TRBV18 and TRBJ2-1, with 7 bases identical to TRBD2. CDR1 is KGHSH and CDR2 is LQKENI in the germline V gene. V was clipped by 3 bases and J by 5 bases; unmatched bases: 4. This CDR3 is 14 amino acids long. This chain's CDR3 is CASSPRTSHNEQFF. In DNA form, the CDR3 reads TGTGCCAGCTCACCGCGGACTAGTCACAATGAGCAGTTCTTC.